The 23 T cell receptor beta chains below come from one sample, sequenced in a study of human T cells and chemical hapten exposure. From the RACE reads, TCRdb called clonotypes with MiXCR, one entry per CDR3 protein. The sample has around 69,000 distinct CDR3 sequences, roughly 9.2% seen once. Specified time point: patch test 1, 2 weeks after DPC sensitization. This sample's treatment: therapeutic diphenylcyclopropenone sensitization with weekly scalp DPC. Sample: whole blood, taken in connection with sensitization to the hapten diphenylcyclopropenone (DPC). The source is a woman in her thirties or forties with alopecia areata. Some clones in this sample may be carry-over from other donors' samples.

This clonotype was detected ten times or more. CDR3 sequence: CASSFRGGRTEAFF. The CDR3 region has the DNA TGTGCCAGCAGTTTCAGGGGCGGGAGGACTGAAGCTTTCTTT. This chain joins TRBV28 and TRBJ1-1; the D gene is possibly TRBD1 (6 bases). The CDR3 runs 14 residues. Germline assignment: CDR1 MDHEN and CDR2 SYDVKM. With 3 bases removed from V and 5 bases from J, the gap between germline ends came to 13 bases.

This clonotype was seen repeatedly, ten times or more. The V gene is TRBV12-3 or TRBV12-4, the J gene TRBJ1-1; possibly TRBD1 for D (5 bases). V was clipped by 3 bases and J by 5 bases, with 13 bases between them. The CDR3 extends over 14 amino acids. The CDR3 nucleotides are TGTGCCAGCAGTTTTCGGGGTGGGGGGACTGAAGCTTTCTTT. The encoded protein is CASSFRGGGTEAFF.

This clonotype was observed a handful of times. Germline and junction disagree at one end, which may indicate a read error. The V call is TRBV12-3 or TRBV12-4, the J call TRBJ2-2; no definite D call. The CDR3 has 14 residues. CDR3 bases: TGTGCCAGCAGTGAGACACCGAAAACCGGGGAGCTGTTTTTT. This translates into CASSETPKTGELFF.

This clonotype was seen ten or more times. The V and J genes are TRBV18 and TRBJ1-1; a weak D match, TRBD1 (6 bases). Per germline, CDR1 KGHSH and CDR2 LQKENI. This CDR3 contains 14 residues. Trimming pared 8 bases from V and 0 bases from J, leaving 13 bases between. DNA of the CDR3: TGTGCCAGCATGGAGGGACACCTGAACACTGAAGCTTTCTTT. It encodes CASMEGHLNTEAFF.

The chain has TRBV7-3 and TRBJ2-3; D ambiguous. The CDR3 has 14 amino acids. CDR1 is SGHTA, CDR2 FQGTGA, per germline. Trimming took 4 bases from V and 6 from J, leaving 14 bases between them. In DNA, the CDR3 is TGTGCCAGCAGCTCTTTAGTCCCCCCGGATACGCAGTATTTT. This encodes CASSSLVPPDTQYF. The entire variable domain, with the rest obtained from reference TRBV7-3 and TRBJ2-3, is as follows: GAGVSQTPSNKVTEKGKYVELRCDPISGHTALYWYRQSLGQGPEFLIYFQGTGAADDSGLPNDRFFAVRPEGSVSTLKIQRTERGDSAVYLCASSSLVPPDTQYFGPGTRLTVL.

The V gene is TRBV11-2, the J gene TRBJ1-6, with 8 nucleotides matching TRBD1. With V trimmed by 5 bases and J by 10 bases, 10 bases remained unmatched. This CDR3 spans 15 amino acids. Germline V gene sequence: CDR1 SGHAT, CDR2 FQNNGV. The CDR3 reads CASSLLGQGGSPLHF. The CDR3 DNA sequence: TGTGCCAGCAGCCTCCTAGGACAGGGTGGCTCACCCCTCCACTTT. Combining the CDR3 with reference TRBV11-2 and TRBJ1-6 gives the whole variable domain EAGVAQSPRYKIIEKRQSVAFWCNPISGHATLYWYQQILGQGPKLLIQFQNNGVVDDSQLPKDRFSAERLKGVDSTLKIQPAKLEDSAVYLCASSLLGQGGSPLHFGNGTRLTVT.

About this clonotype: A read error is possible here, since a much larger clone lies one base away. The chain uses TRBV4-3 and TRBJ1-4; 8 nucleotides line up with TRBD1. This CDR3 has 14 amino acids. Germline V CDR1 and CDR2: LGHNA, YSLEER. The J segment lost 10 bases and the V segment lost 4 bases, leaving 8 bases of the junction unmatched. CDR3 DNA: TGCGCCAGCAGCCCACGACAGGGGAGGGGAAAACTGTTTTTT. Translating gives CASSPRQGRGKLFF.

The rearrangement uses TRBV18 and TRBJ2-7, with 16 bases lining up with TRBD2. CDR3 length equals 16 residues. Germline V gene lookup returns CDR1 KGHSH and CDR2 LQKENI. Unmatched junction bases numbered 2, after V lost 3 bases and J lost 3 bases. This chain's CDR3 is CASSPGTSGGGYEQYF. In DNA form, the CDR3 reads TGTGCCAGCTCACCCGGGACTAGCGGGGGGGGCTACGAGCAGTACTTC.

This clonotype showed up many times. The chain recombines TRBV5-1 with TRBJ1-1; no definite D call. This CDR3 spans 15 amino acids. The germline V and J ends were trimmed by 4 bases and 1 base, with 14 bases remaining between them. CDR1 and CDR2 (germline): SGHRS, YFSETQ. CDR3 in amino acids: CASSPPAGPNTEAFF. CDR3 in DNA: TGCGCCAGCAGCCCGCCGGCCGGGCCGAACACTGAAGCTTTCTTT. The full variable domain, rest sourced from reference TRBV5-1 and TRBJ1-1, is KAGVTQTPRYLIKTRGQQVTLSCSPISGHRSVSWYQQTPGQGLQFLFEYFSETQRNKGNFPGRFSGRQFSNSRSEMNVSTLELGDSALYLCASSPPAGPNTEAFFGQGTRLTVV.

This clonotype has a count of ten or more. The rearrangement uses TRBV5-1 and TRBJ2-1, with D perhaps TRBD1 (6 bases). This CDR3 region has 14 residues. Germline V lookup: CDR1 SGHRS, CDR2 YFSETQ. Trimming pared 0 bases from V and 7 bases from J, leaving 11 bases between. CDR3: CASSLAITGNEQFF. CDR3 in DNA: TGCGCCAGCAGCTTGGCCATAACAGGGAATGAGCAGTTCTTC. The whole variable domain, filled in from reference TRBV5-1 and TRBJ2-1, reads KAGVTQTPRYLIKTRGQQVTLSCSPISGHRSVSWYQQTPGQGLQFLFEYFSETQRNKGNFPGRFSGRQFSNSRSEMNVSTLELGDSALYLCASSLAITGNEQFFGPGTRLTVL.

This clonotype has a handful of counts. The genes are TRBV6-5 and TRBJ1-2; D is perhaps TRBD1 (5 bases). Germline values: CDR1 MNHEY, CDR2 SVGAGI. The V end was cut by 5 bases, the J end by 2 bases, with 15 bases between. The CDR3 is 15 amino acids. The CDR3 region is CASSPPGGLNYGYTF. CDR3 sequence (DNA): TGTGCCAGCAGTCCCCCGGGGGGACTGAACTATGGCTACACCTTC.

As for this clonotype: Given a much more abundant clone one base away, this may be a read error. The gene calls are TRBV29-1 and TRBJ2-3; maybe TRBD2 (7 bases). Germline V gene sequence: CDR1 SQVTM, CDR2 ANQGSEA. There are 12 residues in the CDR3. The CDR3 nucleotides are TGCGGCCGGGGGGCGTTGACAGATACGCAGTATTTT. Protein: CGRGALTDTQYF.

This clonotype was counted ten times or more. The chain combines TRBV5-6 with TRBJ2-2; tentative D call: TRBD2 (5 bases). The CDR3 length is 15 residues. The germline CDR1 and CDR2 sequences are SGHDT and YYEEEE. Trimming removed 3 bases at V and 3 bases at J, with 12 bases between. Here the CDR3 reads CASSSPGLYTGELFF. The CDR3 region has the DNA TGTGCCAGCAGCTCACCGGGATTGTACACCGGGGAGCTGTTTTTT.

This clonotype has at least ten counts. This chain connects TRBV6-1 to TRBJ1-1, with TRBD1 identical over 8 bases. V dropped 6 bases and J dropped 0; count of bases not matched to a gene: 6. Germline-derived CDR1 and CDR2 are MNHNS and SASEGT. This CDR3 is 15 amino acids long. CDR3 loop: CASRNRGFMNTEAFF. Here the CDR3 DNA reads TGTGCCAGCAGGAACAGGGGGTTCATGAACACTGAAGCTTTCTTT.

The chain has TRBV11-2 and TRBJ2-3, with 7 nucleotides matching TRBD1. The V gene's germline CDR1 is SGHAT and CDR2 FQNNGV. CDR3 length: 15 residues. V lost 3 bases to trimming and J lost 1 base; unmatched junction nucleotides: 4. CDR3 coding DNA: TGTGCCAGCAGCTTCTTCGGGACAGGCACAGATACGCAGTATTTT. Its translation: CASSFFGTGTDTQYF.

The chain combines TRBV5-1 with TRBJ2-3; possible D gene TRBD2, 5 bases. The CDR3 totals 15 residues. The V end was cut by 4 bases, the J end by 1 base, with 13 bases between. Germline CDR1 and CDR2: SGHRS and YFSETQ. The CDR3 nucleotides read TGCGCCAGCAGCCCCGCGGACGGGGGCACAGATACGCAGTATTTT. Translating gives CASSPADGGTDTQYF.

This clonotype was seen ten or more times. The genes are TRBV21-1 and TRBJ2-4; the table assigns TRBD1, which was not confirmed against the DNA. TRBV21-1 is classified as a pseudogene. The CDR3 is 13 amino acids. The DNA of the CDR3 is TGTGCCAGCCGAGGGAGCAGGGGGAACATTCAGTACTTC. Protein: CASRGSRGNIQYF.

In its sample, this clonotype was seen many times. One end of the junction is discordant with germline, which a read error may explain. CDR3 DNA sequence: TGCGCCAGCAGCCAGACTAGCGGGGGGGCCGGGGATACGCAGTTTTTT. Translating it yields CASSQTSGGAGDTQFF. The chain couples TRBV4-1 to TRBJ2-3; 14 bases match TRBD2. CDR3 length: 16 residues. Germline CDR1 and CDR2: MGHRA and YSYEKL.

CDR3: CASKRREETQYF. CDR3 DNA sequence: TGTGCCAGCAAAAGGAGGGAAGAGACCCAGTACTTC. The chain is built from TRBV21-1 and TRBJ2-5; the table names TRBD2, a call not compared with the DNA. TRBV21-1 corresponds to a pseudogene. CDR3 length: 12 residues.

Only a few counts were recorded for this clonotype. This sequence may be a read error, since a much larger clone differs from it by one base. The rearrangement joins TRBV11-2 to TRBJ1-2; D possibly corresponds to TRBD1 (6 bases). This CDR3 comprises 13 residues. CDR1 SGHAT and CDR2 FQNNGV come from the germline V gene. The V end was cut by 5 bases, the J end by 2 bases, with 9 bases between. CDR3 region: CASSPDSNYGYTF. The DNA of the CDR3 is TGTGCCAGCAGCCCGGACAGCAACTATGGCTACACCTTC.

The chain uses TRBV6-2 or TRBV6-3 and TRBJ1-2, with no clear D. Trimming stripped 6 bases from V and 4 bases from J, with 9 bases between. Germline CDR1 is MNHEY and CDR2 is SVGEGT. This CDR3 spans 12 amino acids. The CDR3 loop is CASSQNPYGYTF. CDR3 nucleotides: TGTGCCAGCAGCCAAAACCCCTATGGCTACACCTTC.

This clonotype was counted at least ten times. The chain links TRBV4-1 to TRBJ2-7; D ambiguous. Germline V CDR1 and CDR2: MGHRA, YSYEKL. Trimming removed 0 bases from V and 1 base from J, with 13 bases in between. This CDR3 has 16 residues. The CDR3 DNA reads as TGCGCCAGCAGCCAAGAACATGGAATTTTATCCTACGAGCAGTACTTC. Translated: CASSQEHGILSYEQYF.

The chain joins TRBV9 to TRBJ2-3; no firm D call. Trimming took 7 bases from V and 4 from J, leaving 19 bases between them. CDR3 length equals 15 residues. Germline assignment: CDR1 SGDLS and CDR2 YYNGEE. The CDR3 coding sequence is TGTGCCAGCGGCGGAGATGTAGGGTTAGCAGATACGCAGTATTTT. As protein: CASGGDVGLADTQYF.